These T cell receptor beta chains were read from a single sample in a study of CD8 T cells in ankylosing spondylitis. TCRdb reprocessed the 5' RACE reads via MiXCR and lists one record per CDR3 protein. Of roughly 490,000 distinct CDR3 sequences detected, about 5.4% appear once; the ten largest clones hold roughly 3.3%. Material for sequencing was blood, either unsorted or a sorted T cell fraction (not recorded which). Every receptor here comes from a male donor with ankylosing spondylitis. The CDR3 runs from the conserved cysteine through the conserved F or W. D genes are given only for firm matches. Size is omitted from some rows. Given values are once, few, many or a class for expanded clones.

j_gene: TRBJ2-1
abundance: many
d_gene: -
v_gene: TRBV29-1
CDR3nt: TGCAGCGTGGGCAGGGGGGGAAATCTTGAGCAGTTCTTC
CDR3aa: CSVGRGGNLEQFF

j_gene: TRBJ2-2
abundance: many
d_gene: -
v_gene: TRBV20-1
CDR3nt: TGCAGTGCTAAGACTTACACCGGGGAGCTGTTTTTT
CDR3aa: CSAKTYTGELFF

j_gene: TRBJ2-7
abundance: many
d_gene: TRBD2
v_gene: TRBV5-1
CDR3nt: TGCGCCAGCAGCTTGGGACTAGCGGGAGCCGAGCAGTACTTC
CDR3aa: CASSLGLAGAEQYF

j_gene: TRBJ2-5
abundance: many
d_gene: TRBD1
v_gene: TRBV7-2
CDR3nt: TGTGCCAGCAGCTCACAGGGGGCCCATCTACCGCAAGAGACCCAGTACTTC
CDR3aa: CASSSQGAHLPQETQYF

j_gene: TRBJ2-7
abundance: -
d_gene: TRBD2
v_gene: TRBV6-2/TRBV6-3
CDR3nt: TGTGCCAGCAGTTGGCCGCAGAGCGGGAGGTCGTACGAGCAGTACTTC
CDR3aa: CASSWPQSGRSYEQYF

j_gene: TRBJ2-7
abundance: many
d_gene: -
v_gene: TRBV4-3
CDR3nt: TGCGCCAGCAGCCAAGATATTATGAGGGGGGAATACGAGCAGTACTTC
CDR3aa: CASSQDIMRGEYEQYF

j_gene: TRBJ2-3
abundance: many
d_gene: -
v_gene: TRBV7-3
CDR3nt: TGTGCCAGCAGCTTGGGGGGCCCCACAGATACGCAGTATTTT
CDR3aa: CASSLGGPTDTQYF

j_gene: TRBJ2-7
abundance: many
d_gene: -
v_gene: TRBV29-1
CDR3nt: TGCAGCGTTGCGAGGGCCCTTACCTACGAGCAGTACTTC
CDR3aa: CSVARALTYEQYF

j_gene: TRBJ1-2
abundance: many
d_gene: TRBD1
v_gene: TRBV12-3/TRBV12-4
CDR3nt: TGTGCCAGCAGTTTCTCCCGGGACAGGGGGGACTATGGCTACACCTTC
CDR3aa: CASSFSRDRGDYGYTF

j_gene: TRBJ1-2
abundance: many
d_gene: -
v_gene: TRBV20-1
CDR3nt: TGCAGTGCTAGGAAGGGGGACTATGGCTACACCTTC
CDR3aa: CSARKGDYGYTF

j_gene: TRBJ2-1
abundance: many
d_gene: -
v_gene: TRBV28
CDR3nt: TGTGCCAGCCTCCGAGCGGGCGAGGCCAATGAGCAGTTCTTC
CDR3aa: CASLRAGEANEQFF

j_gene: TRBJ2-1
abundance: many
d_gene: TRBD2
v_gene: TRBV29-1
CDR3nt: TGCAGCGTTGTGCGGGAGCCGATCTACAATGAGCAGTTCTTC
CDR3aa: CSVVREPIYNEQFF

j_gene: TRBJ1-5
abundance: many
d_gene: -
v_gene: TRBV24-1
CDR3nt: TGTGCCACCAGTCGGGGTCGCAATCAGCCCCAGCATTTT
CDR3aa: CATSRGRNQPQHF

j_gene: TRBJ1-1
abundance: many
d_gene: -
v_gene: TRBV9
CDR3nt: TGTGCCAGCAGTCGCAGTGGAGGAACTGAAGCTTTCTTT
CDR3aa: CASSRSGGTEAFF

j_gene: TRBJ2-3
abundance: few
d_gene: TRBD2
v_gene: TRBV4-3
CDR3nt: TGCGCCAGCAGCCAAGAGGTTAGCGGGGGAGCAATCAGGGGAGATACGCAGTATTTT
CDR3aa: CASSQEVSGGAIRGDTQYF

j_gene: TRBJ2-7
abundance: many
d_gene: -
v_gene: TRBV29-1
CDR3nt: TGCAGCGTTTGGGACTACGAGCAGTACTTC
CDR3aa: CSVWDYEQYF

j_gene: TRBJ2-5
abundance: many
d_gene: TRBD1
v_gene: TRBV4-2
CDR3nt: TGTGCCAGCAGCCAATCCATCTCAAGACAGGGGAGTTCCACCTCCCAGTACTTC
CDR3aa: CASSQSISRQGSSTSQYF

j_gene: TRBJ1-1
abundance: many
d_gene: -
v_gene: TRBV5-1
CDR3nt: TGCGCCAGCAGCTTGGACGGGCTGAACACTGAAGCTTTCTTT
CDR3aa: CASSLDGLNTEAFF

j_gene: TRBJ2-1
abundance: -
d_gene: TRBD2
v_gene: TRBV11-2
CDR3nt: TGTGCCAGCAGCGCGCCCGCGGCTAGCGGGAGGGCCTCCGATGATGAGCAGTTCTTC
CDR3aa: CASSAPAASGRASDDEQFF

j_gene: TRBJ2-2
abundance: many
d_gene: -
v_gene: TRBV6-2/TRBV6-3
CDR3nt: TGTGCCAGCAGTTACTCGGTTTCGGTCGGCATGAACACCGGGGAGCTGTTTTTT
CDR3aa: CASSYSVSVGMNTGELFF

j_gene: TRBJ1-3
abundance: many
d_gene: -
v_gene: TRBV7-9
CDR3nt: TGTGCCAGCAGCTATGACCTAGGGGGTTACTTTGGAAACACCATATATTTT
CDR3aa: CASSYDLGGYFGNTIYF

j_gene: TRBJ1-2
abundance: many
d_gene: -
v_gene: TRBV20-1
CDR3nt: TGCAGTGCTATGAGCAGGGTATCTAACTATGGCTACACCTTC
CDR3aa: CSAMSRVSNYGYTF

j_gene: TRBJ2-3
abundance: -
d_gene: TRBD2
v_gene: TRBV5-1
CDR3nt: TGCGCCAGCAGCTTGGGTAGCGGGAGGAGCCCAGATACGCAGTATTTT
CDR3aa: CASSLGSGRSPDTQYF

j_gene: TRBJ2-1
abundance: many
d_gene: TRBD2
v_gene: TRBV29-1
CDR3nt: TGCAGCGTCACTAGCGCTTTCTACAATGAGCAGTTCTTC
CDR3aa: CSVTSAFYNEQFF

j_gene: TRBJ1-5
abundance: many
d_gene: -
v_gene: TRBV6-1
CDR3nt: TGTGCCAGCAGCACGGGACTGCACTTCAATCAGCCCCAGCATTTT
CDR3aa: CASSTGLHFNQPQHF

j_gene: TRBJ1-4
abundance: many
d_gene: -
v_gene: TRBV5-1
CDR3nt: TGCGCCAGCAGCTTGGGGGACGCAGCAACTAATGAAAAACTGTTTTTT
CDR3aa: CASSLGDAATNEKLFF

j_gene: TRBJ2-7
abundance: -
d_gene: TRBD1
v_gene: TRBV7-6
CDR3nt: TGTGCCAGCAGCTTAGCGGGACAGGTAACCTCCTACGAGCAGTACTTC
CDR3aa: CASSLAGQVTSYEQYF

j_gene: TRBJ1-5
abundance: many
d_gene: -
v_gene: TRBV6-1
CDR3nt: TGTGCCAGCAGTCGGGGACGGTATCAGCCCCAGCATTTT
CDR3aa: CASSRGRYQPQHF